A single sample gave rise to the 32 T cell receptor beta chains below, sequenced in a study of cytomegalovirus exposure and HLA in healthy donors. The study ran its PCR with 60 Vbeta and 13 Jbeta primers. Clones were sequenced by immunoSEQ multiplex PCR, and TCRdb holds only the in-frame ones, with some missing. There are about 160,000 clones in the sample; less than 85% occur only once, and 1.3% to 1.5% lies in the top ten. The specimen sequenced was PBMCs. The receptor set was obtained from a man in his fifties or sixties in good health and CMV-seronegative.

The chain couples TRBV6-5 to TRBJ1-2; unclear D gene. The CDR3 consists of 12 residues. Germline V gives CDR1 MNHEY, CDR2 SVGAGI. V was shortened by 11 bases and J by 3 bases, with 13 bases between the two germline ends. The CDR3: CASARGDYGYTF. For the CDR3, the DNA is TGTGCCTCAGCACGGGGAGACTATGGCTACACCTTC.

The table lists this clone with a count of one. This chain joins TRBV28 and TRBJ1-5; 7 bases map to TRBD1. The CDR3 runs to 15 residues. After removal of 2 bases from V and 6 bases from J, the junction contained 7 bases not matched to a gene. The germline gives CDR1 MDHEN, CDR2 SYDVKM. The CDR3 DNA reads TGTGCCAGCAGTTTAGGTACAGGGGTGGGTCAGCCCCAGCATTTT. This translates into CASSLGTGVGQPQHF.

The CDR3: CASSFSARDRAYTIYF. CDR3 sequence (DNA): TGTGCCAGCAGCTTTTCAGCCCGGGACAGGGCGTACACCATATATTTT. The chain couples TRBV11-1 to TRBJ1-3, with 9 positions matching TRBD1. Germline V gene sequence: CDR1 SGHAT, CDR2 FQDESV (reference sequence). This CDR3 has 16 residues. V gave up 3 bases and J gave up 8 bases; unmatched junction bases: 11.

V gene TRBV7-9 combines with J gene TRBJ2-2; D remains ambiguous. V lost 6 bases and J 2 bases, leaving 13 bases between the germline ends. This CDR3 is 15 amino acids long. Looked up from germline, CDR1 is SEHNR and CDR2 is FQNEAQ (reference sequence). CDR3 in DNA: TGTGCCAGCAGGGCTCAAGTGACAAACACCGGGGAGCTGTTTTTT. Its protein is CASRAQVTNTGELFF.

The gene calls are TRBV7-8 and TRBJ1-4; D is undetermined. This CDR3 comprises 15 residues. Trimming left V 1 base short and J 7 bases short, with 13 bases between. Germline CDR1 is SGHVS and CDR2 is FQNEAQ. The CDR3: CASSLGAGIGEKLFF. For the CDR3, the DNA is TGTGCCAGCAGCTTAGGGGCCGGGATTGGTGAAAAACTGTTTTTT.

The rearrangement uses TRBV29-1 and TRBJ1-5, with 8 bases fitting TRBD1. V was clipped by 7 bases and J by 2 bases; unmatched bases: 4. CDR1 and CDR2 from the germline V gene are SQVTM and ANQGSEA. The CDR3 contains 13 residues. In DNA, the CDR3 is TGCAGCGCCTCAGGGGGCGGCAATCAGCCCCAGCATTTT. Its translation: CSASGGGNQPQHF.

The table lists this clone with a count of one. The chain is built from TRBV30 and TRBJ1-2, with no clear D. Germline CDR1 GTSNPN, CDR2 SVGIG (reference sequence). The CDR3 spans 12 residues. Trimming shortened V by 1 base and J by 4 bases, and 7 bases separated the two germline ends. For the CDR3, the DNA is TGTGCCTGGAGTGGAGTTATCTATGGCTACACCTTC. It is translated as CAWSGVIYGYTF.

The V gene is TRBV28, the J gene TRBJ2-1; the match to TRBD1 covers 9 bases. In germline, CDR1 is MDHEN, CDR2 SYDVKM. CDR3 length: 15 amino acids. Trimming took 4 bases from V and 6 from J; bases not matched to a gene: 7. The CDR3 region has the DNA TGTGCCAGCAGTTCCCCCGGGACAGGGATCAATGAGCAGTTCTTC. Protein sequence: CASSSPGTGINEQFF.

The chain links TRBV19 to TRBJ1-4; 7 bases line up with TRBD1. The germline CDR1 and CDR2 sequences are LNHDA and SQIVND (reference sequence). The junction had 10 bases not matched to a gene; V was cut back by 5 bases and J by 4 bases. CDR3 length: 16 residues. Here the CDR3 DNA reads TGTGCCAGTAGTTCCCCCCCGGGACAGAATAATGAAAAACTGTTTTTT. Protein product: CASSSPPGQNNEKLFF.

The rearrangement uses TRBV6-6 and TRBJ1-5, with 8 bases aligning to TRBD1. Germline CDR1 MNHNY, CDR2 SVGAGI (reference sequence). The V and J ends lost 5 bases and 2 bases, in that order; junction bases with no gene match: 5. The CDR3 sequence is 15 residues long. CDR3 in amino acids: CASSGQGGGNQPQHF. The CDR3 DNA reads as TGTGCCAGCAGTGGACAGGGTGGAGGCAATCAGCCCCAGCATTTT.

CDR3 DNA: TGTGCCAGCAGTTACAGACAGGGCTCTGGAAACACCATATATTTT. The encoded protein is CASSYRQGSGNTIYF. The chain combines TRBV6-5 with TRBJ1-3; 7 nucleotides match TRBD1. The CDR3 is 15 residues long. After removal of 2 bases from V and 0 bases from J, the junction contained 1 base not matched to a gene. Germline V gene sequence: CDR1 MNHEY, CDR2 SVGAGI.

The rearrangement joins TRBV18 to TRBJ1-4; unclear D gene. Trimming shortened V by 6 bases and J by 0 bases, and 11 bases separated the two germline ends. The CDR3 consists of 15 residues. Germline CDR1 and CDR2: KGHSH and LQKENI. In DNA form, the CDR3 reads TGTGCCAGCTCCCTCAACAGTGCAACTAATGAAAAACTGTTTTTT. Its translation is CASSLNSATNEKLFF.

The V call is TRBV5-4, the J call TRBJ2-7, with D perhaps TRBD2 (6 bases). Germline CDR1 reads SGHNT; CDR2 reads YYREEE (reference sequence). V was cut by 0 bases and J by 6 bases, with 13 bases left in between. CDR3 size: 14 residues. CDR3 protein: CASSLAGLFGEQYF. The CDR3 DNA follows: TGTGCCAGCAGCTTGGCAGGACTATTCGGCGAGCAGTACTTC.

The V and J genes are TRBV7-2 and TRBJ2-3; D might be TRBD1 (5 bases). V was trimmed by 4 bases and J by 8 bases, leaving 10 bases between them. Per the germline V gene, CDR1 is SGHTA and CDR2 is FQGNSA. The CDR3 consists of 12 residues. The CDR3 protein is CASSWGPGTQYF. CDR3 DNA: TGTGCCAGCAGCTGGGGCCCCGGTACGCAGTATTTT.

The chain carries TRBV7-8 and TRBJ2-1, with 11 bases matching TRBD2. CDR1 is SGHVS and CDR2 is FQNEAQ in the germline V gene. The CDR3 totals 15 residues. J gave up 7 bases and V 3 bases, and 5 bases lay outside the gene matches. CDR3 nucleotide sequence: TGTGCCAGCAGCTTTTCTAGCGGGGGGCGAAATGAGCAGTTCTTC. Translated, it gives CASSFSSGGRNEQFF.

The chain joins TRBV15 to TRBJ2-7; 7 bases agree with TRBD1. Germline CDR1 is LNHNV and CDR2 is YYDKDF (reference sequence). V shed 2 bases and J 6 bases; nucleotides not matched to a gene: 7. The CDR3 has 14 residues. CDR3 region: CATSRNRGESEQYF. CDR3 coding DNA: TGTGCCACCAGCAGAAACAGGGGCGAGTCCGAGCAGTACTTC.

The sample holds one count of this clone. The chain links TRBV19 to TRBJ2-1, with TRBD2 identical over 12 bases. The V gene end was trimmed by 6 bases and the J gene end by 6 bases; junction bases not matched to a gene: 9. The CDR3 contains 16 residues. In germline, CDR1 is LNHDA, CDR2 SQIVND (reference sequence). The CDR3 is CASRPSGRGLGNEQFF. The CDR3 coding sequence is TGTGCCAGTAGACCTAGCGGGAGGGGCCTCGGCAATGAGCAGTTCTTC.

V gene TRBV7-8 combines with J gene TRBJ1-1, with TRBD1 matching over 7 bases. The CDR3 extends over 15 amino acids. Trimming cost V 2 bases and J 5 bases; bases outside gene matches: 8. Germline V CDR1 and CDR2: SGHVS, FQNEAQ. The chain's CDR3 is CASSLTGTVGTEAFF. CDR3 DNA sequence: TGTGCCAGCAGCTTAACAGGGACAGTGGGTACTGAAGCTTTCTTT.

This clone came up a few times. CDR3 nucleotides: TGCGCCAGCAGCTTGGCAATGCAGTCTAACACCGGGGAGCTGTTTTTT. It encodes CASSLAMQSNTGELFF. The chain recombines TRBV5-1 with TRBJ2-2, with D unclear. Trimming took 0 bases from V and 2 from J, leaving 11 bases between them. CDR3 length: 16 residues. CDR1 and CDR2 from the germline V gene are SGHRS and YFSETQ.

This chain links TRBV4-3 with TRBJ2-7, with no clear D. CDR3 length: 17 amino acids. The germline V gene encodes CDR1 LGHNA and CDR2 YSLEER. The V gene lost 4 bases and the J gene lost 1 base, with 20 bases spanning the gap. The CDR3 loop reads CASSRSHGRSLSYEQYF. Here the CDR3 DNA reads TGCGCCAGCAGCCGGAGTCATGGTCGGAGTCTTTCCTACGAGCAGTACTTC.

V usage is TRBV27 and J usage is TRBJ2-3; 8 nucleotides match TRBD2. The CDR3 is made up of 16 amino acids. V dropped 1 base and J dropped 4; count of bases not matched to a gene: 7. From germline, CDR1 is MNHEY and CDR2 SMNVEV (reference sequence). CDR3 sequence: CASSLFGLALADTQYF. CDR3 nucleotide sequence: TGTGCCAGCAGTTTATTTGGACTAGCCCTCGCAGATACGCAGTATTTT.

DNA for the CDR3: TGTGCCAGCAGTTCACAGGGTACACTTTGGGCTTTCTTT. This gives the protein CASSSQGTLWAFF. The genes are TRBV28 and TRBJ1-1; possibly TRBD1 for D (6 bases). Germline CDR1 reads MDHEN; CDR2 reads SYDVKM. The V gene lost 4 bases and the J gene lost 11 bases, with 17 bases spanning the gap. The CDR3 loop spans 13 amino acids.

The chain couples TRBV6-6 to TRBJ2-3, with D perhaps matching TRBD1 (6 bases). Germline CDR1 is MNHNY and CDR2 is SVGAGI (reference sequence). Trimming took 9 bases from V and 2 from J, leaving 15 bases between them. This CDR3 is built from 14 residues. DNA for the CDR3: TGTGCCAGTGCCCGGACAGCCCACACAGATACGCAGTATTTT. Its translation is CASARTAHTDTQYF.

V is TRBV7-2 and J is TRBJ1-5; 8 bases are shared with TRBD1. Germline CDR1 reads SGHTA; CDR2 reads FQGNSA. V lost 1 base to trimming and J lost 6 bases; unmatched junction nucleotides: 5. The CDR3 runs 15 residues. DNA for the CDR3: TGTGCCAGCAGCTTAGGGACAGGGCTTGCTCAGCCCCAGCATTTT. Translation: CASSLGTGLAQPQHF.

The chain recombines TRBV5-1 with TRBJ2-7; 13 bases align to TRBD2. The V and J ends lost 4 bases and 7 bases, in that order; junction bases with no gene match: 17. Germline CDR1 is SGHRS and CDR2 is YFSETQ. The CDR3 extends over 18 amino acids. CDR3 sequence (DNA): TGCGCCAGCAGCCAAGGGACTAGCGGGGAGCTCTCCCTCGGGGAGCAGTACTTC. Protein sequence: CASSQGTSGELSLGEQYF.

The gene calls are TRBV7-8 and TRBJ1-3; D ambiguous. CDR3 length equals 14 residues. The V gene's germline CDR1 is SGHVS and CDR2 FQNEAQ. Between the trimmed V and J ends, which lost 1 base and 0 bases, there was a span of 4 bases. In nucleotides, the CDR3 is TGTGCCAGCAGCTTAGGGAGCTCTGGAAACACCATATATTTT. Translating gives CASSLGSSGNTIYF.

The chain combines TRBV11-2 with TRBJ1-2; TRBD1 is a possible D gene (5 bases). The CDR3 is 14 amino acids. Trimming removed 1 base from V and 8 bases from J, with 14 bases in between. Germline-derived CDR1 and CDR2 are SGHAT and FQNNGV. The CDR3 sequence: CASSLGGSEGGYTF. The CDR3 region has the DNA TGTGCCAGCAGCTTAGGGGGCTCAGAAGGGGGCTACACCTTC.

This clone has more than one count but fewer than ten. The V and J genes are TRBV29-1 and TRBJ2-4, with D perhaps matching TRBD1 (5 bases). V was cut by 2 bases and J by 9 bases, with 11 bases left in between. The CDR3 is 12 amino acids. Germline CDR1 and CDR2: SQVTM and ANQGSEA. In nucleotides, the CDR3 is TGCAGCGTTGAATTCAGGGCAGGCATTCAGTACTTC. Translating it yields CSVEFRAGIQYF.

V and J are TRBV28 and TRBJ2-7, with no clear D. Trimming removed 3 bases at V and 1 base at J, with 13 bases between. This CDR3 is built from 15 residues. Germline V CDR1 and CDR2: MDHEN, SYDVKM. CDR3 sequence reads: CASSLTQPNSYEQYF. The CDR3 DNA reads TGTGCCAGCAGTTTGACACAGCCAAATTCCTACGAGCAGTACTTC.

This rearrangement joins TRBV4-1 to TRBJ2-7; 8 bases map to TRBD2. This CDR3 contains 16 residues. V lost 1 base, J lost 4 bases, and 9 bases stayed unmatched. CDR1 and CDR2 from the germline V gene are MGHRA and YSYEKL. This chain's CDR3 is CASSQVGGGRLYEQYF. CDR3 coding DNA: TGCGCCAGCAGCCAAGTAGGAGGCGGGAGGCTGTACGAGCAGTACTTC.

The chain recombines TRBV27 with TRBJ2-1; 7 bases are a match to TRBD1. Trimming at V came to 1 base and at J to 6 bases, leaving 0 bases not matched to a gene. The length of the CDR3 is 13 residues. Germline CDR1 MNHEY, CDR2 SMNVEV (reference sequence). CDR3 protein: CASSLYRGNEQFF. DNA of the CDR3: TGTGCCAGCAGTTTATACAGGGGCAATGAGCAGTTCTTC.

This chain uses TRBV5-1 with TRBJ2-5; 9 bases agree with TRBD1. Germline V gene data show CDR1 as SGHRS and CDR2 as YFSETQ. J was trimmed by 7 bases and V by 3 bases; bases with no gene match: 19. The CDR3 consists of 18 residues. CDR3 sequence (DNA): TGCGCCAGCAGCTCCTCTCGACAGGGGGTATTGAAGTGGGGGACCCAGTACTTC. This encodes CASSSSRQGVLKWGTQYF. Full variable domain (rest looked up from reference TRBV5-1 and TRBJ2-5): KAGVTQTPRYLIKTRGQQVTLSCSPISGHRSVSWYQQTPGQGLQFLFEYFSETQRNKGNFPGRFSGRQFSNSRSEMNVSTLELGDSALYLCASSSSRQGVLKWGTQYFGPGTRLLVL.